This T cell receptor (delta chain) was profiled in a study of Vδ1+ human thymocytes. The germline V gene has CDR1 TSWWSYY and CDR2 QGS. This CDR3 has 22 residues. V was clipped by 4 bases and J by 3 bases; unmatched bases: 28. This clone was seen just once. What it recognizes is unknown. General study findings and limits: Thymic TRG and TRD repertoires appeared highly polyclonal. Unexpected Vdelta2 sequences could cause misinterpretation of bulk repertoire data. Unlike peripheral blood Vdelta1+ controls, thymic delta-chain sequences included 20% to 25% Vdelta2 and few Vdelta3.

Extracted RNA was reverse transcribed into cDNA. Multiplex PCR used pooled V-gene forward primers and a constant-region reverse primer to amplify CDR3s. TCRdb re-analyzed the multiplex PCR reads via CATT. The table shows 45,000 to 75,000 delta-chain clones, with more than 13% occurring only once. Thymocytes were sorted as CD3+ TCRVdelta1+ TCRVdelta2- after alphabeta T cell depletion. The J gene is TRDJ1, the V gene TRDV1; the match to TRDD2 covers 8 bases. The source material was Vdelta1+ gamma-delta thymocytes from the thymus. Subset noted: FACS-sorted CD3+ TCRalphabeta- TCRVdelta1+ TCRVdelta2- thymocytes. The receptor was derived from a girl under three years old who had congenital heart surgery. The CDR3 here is CALGANQGLAGFIFLPADKLIF. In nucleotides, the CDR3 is TGTGCTCTTGGGGCTAACCAAGGTCTGGCCGGGTTCATCTTCCTACCGGCCGATAAACTCATCTTT.